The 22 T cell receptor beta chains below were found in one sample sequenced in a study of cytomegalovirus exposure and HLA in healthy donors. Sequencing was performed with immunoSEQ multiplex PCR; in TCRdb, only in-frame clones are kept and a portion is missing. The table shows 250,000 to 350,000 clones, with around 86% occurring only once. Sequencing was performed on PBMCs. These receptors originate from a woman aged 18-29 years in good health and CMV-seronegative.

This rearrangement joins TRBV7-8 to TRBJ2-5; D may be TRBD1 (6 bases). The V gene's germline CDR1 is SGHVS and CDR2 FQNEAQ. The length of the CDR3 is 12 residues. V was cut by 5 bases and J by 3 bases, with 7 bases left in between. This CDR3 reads CASSRTEETQYF. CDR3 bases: TGTGCCAGCAGCCGGACAGAAGAGACCCAGTACTTC.

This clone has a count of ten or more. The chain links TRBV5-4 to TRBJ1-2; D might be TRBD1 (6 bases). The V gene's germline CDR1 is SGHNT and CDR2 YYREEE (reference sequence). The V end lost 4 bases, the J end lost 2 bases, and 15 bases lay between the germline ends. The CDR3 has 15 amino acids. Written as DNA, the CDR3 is TGTGCCAGCAGCGAGACGGGGGGCAGAAACTATGGCTACACCTTC. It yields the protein CASSETGGRNYGYTF. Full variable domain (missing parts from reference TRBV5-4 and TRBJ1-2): ETGVTQSPTHLIKTRGQQVTLRCSSQSGHNTVSWYQQALGQGPQFIFQYYREEENGRGNFPPRFSGLQFPNYSSELNVNALELDDSALYLCASSETGGRNYGYTFGSGTRLTVV.

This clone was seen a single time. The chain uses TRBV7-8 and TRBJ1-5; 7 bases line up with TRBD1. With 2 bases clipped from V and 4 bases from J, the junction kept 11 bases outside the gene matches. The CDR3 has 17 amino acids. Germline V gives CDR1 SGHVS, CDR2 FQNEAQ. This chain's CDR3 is CASSLTGTVALNQPQHF. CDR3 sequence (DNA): TGTGCCAGCAGCTTAACCGGGACAGTCGCTCTAAATCAGCCCCAGCATTTT.

CDR3 region: CASSQDRWAGVSYEQYF. The CDR3 DNA is TGCGCCAGCAGCCAAGATAGGTGGGCGGGAGTCTCCTACGAGCAGTACTTC. This chain uses TRBV4-1 with TRBJ2-7; 7 bases are shared with TRBD2. The trim removed 0 bases at V and 0 bases at J, leaving 8 bases unmatched. CDR1 and CDR2 (germline): MGHRA, YSYEKL. This CDR3 has 17 amino acids.

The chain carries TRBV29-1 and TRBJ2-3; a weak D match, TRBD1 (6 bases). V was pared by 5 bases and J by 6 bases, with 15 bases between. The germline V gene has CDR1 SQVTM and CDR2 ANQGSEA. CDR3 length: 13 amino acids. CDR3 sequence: CSVLGAGADTQYF. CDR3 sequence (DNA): TGCAGCGTTTTGGGGGCAGGGGCGGATACGCAGTATTTT.

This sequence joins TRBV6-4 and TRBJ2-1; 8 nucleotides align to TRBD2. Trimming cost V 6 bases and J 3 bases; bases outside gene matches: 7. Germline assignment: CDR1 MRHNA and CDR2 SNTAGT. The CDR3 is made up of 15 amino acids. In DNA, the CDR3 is TGTGCCAGCAGAAACTCCGGGACTAGCTACAATGAGCAGTTCTTC. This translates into CASRNSGTSYNEQFF.

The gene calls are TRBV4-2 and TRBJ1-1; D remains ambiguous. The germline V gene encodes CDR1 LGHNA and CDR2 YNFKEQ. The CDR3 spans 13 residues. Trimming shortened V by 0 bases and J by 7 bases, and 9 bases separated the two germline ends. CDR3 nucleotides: TGTGCCAGCAGCCAAGATCGCGGGATTGAAGCTTTCTTT. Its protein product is CASSQDRGIEAFF.

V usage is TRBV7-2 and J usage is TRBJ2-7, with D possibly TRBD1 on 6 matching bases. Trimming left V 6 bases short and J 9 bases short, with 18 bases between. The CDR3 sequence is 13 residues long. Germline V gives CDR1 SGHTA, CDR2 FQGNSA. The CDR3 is CASSDTGLFGQYF. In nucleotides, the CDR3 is TGTGCCAGCAGTGATACAGGGTTATTCGGGCAGTACTTC.

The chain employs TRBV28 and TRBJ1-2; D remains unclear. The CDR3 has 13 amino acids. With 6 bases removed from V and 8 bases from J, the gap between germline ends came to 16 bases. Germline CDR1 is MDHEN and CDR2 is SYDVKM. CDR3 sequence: CASRGIAIIGYTF. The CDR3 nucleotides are TGTGCCAGCAGGGGGATAGCGATTATAGGCTACACCTTC.

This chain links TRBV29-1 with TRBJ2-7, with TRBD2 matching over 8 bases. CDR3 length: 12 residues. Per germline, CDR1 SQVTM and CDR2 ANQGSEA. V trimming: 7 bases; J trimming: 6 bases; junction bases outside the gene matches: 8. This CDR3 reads CSETNSGGEQYF. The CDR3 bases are TGCAGCGAGACCAACAGCGGGGGCGAGCAGTACTTC.

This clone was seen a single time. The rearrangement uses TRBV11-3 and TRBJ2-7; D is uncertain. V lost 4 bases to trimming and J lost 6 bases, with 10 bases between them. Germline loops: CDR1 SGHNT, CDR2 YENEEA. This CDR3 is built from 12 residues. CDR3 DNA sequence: TGTGCCAGCAGCTCGCCCTCAGGCGAGCAGTACTTC. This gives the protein CASSSPSGEQYF.

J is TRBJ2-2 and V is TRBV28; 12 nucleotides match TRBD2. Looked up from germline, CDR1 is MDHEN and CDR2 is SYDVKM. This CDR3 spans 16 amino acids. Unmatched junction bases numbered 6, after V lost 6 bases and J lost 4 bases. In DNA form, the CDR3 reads TGTGCCAGCAGCTCTGGACTAGCGGGACCCACCGGGGAGCTGTTTTTT. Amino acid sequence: CASSSGLAGPTGELFF.

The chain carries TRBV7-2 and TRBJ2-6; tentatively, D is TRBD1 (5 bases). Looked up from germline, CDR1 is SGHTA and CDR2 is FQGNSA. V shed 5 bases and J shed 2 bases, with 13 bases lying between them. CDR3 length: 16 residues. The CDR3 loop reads CASSLQSGTGANVLTF. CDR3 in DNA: TGTGCCAGCAGCCTTCAGTCAGGGACTGGGGCCAACGTCCTGACTTTC.

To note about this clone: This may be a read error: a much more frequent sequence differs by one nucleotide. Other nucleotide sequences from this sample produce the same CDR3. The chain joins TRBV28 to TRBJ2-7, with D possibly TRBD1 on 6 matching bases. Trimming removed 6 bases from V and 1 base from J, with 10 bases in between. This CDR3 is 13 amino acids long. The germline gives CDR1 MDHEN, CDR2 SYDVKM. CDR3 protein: CASSPGQSYEQYF. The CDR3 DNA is TGTGCCAGCAGCCCCGGACAGTCCTACGAGCAGTACTTC. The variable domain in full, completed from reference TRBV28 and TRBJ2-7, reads DVKVTQSSRYLVKRTGEKVFLECVQDMDHENMFWYRQDPGLGLRLIYFSYDVKMKEKGDIPEGYSVSREKKERFSLILESASTNQTSMYLCASSPGQSYEQYFGPGTRLTVT.

In DNA, the CDR3 is TGTGCCAGCAGCGGCACAGGGGACGAGCAGTACTTC. Amino acid sequence: CASSGTGDEQYF. The V gene is TRBV7-2, the J gene TRBJ2-7; TRBD1 matches 7 bases. V was clipped by 5 bases and J by 5 bases; unmatched bases: 3. The CDR3 has 12 residues. In germline, CDR1 is SGHTA, CDR2 FQGNSA.

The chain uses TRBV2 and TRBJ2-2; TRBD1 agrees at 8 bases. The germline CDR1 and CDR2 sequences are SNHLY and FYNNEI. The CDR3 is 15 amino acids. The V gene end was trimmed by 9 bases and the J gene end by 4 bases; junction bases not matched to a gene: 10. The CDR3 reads CASIPFTGGTGELFF. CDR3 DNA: TGTGCCAGTATACCGTTTACAGGGGGCACCGGGGAGCTGTTTTTT.

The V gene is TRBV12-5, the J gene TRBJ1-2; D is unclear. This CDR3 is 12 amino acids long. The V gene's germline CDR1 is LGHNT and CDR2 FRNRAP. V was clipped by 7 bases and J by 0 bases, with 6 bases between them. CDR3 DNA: TGTGCTAGTGTTGACACTAACTATGGCTACACCTTC. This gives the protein CASVDTNYGYTF.

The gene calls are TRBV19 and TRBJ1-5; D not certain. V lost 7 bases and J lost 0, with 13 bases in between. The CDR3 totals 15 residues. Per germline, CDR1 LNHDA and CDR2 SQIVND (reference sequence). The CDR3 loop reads CASTTDTYSNQPQHF. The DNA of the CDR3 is TGTGCCAGTACCACTGACACCTATAGCAATCAGCCCCAGCATTTT. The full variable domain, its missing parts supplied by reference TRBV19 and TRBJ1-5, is DGGITQSPKYLFRKEGQNVTLSCEQNLNHDAMYWYRQDPGQGLRLIYYSQIVNDFQKGDIAEGYSVSREKKESFPLTVTSAQKNPTAFYLCASTTDTYSNQPQHFGDGTRLSIL.

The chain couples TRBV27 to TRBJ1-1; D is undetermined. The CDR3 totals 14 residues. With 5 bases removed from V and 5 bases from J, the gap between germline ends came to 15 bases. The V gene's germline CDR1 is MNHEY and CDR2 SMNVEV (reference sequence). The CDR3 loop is CASSMRSSFTEAFF. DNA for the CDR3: TGTGCCAGCAGTATGCGGAGTAGTTTTACTGAAGCTTTCTTT.

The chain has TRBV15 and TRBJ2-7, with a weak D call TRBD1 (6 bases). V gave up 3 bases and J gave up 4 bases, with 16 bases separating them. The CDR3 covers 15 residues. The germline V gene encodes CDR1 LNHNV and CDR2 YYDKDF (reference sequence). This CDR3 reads CATSSRDNRLYEQYF. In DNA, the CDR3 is TGTGCCACCAGCAGCCGGGACAACAGGTTGTACGAGCAGTACTTC. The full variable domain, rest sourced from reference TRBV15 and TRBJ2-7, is DAMVIQNPRYQVTQFGKPVTLSCSQTLNHNVMYWYQQKSSQAPKLLFHYYDKDFNNEADTPDNFQSRRPNTSFCFLDIRSPGLGDTAMYLCATSSRDNRLYEQYFGPGTRLTVT.

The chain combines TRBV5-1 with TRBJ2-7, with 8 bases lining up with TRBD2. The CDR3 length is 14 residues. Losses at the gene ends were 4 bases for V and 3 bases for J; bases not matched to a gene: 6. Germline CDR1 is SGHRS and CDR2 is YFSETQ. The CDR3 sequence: CASSPGGFRYEQYF. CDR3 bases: TGCGCCAGCAGCCCGGGGGGGTTTCGCTACGAGCAGTACTTC.

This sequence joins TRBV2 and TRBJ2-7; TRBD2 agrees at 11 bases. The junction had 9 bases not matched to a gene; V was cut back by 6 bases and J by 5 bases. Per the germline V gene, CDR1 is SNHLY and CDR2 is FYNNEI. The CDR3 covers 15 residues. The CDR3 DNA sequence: TGTGCCAGCAGGGCCCCTAGCGGGAGGCGGCACGAGCAGTACTTC. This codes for CASRAPSGRRHEQYF.